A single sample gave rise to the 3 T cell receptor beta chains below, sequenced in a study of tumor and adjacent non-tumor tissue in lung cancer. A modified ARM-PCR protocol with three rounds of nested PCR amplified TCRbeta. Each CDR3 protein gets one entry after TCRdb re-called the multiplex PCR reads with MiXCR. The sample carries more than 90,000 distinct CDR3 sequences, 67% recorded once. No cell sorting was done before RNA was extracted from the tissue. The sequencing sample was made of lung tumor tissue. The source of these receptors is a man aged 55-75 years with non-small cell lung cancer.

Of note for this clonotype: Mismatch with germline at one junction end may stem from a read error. CDR3 DNA sequence: TGTGCCTGCAGCGTTACGTTTTACGAGCGGTACTTC. It codes for CACSVTFYERYF. This rearrangement joins TRBV6-1 to TRBJ2-7; D unresolved. This CDR3 region has 12 residues. Germline CDR1 is MNHNS and CDR2 is SASEGT.

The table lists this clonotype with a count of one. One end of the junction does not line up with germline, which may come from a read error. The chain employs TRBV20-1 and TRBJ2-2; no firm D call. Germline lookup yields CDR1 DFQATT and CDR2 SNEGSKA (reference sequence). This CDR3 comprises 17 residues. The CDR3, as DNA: TGTAGTGCTAGGATCAGGCAGACCGAGCAGAACACCGGGGAGCTGTTTTTT. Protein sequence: CSARIRQTEQNTGELFF.

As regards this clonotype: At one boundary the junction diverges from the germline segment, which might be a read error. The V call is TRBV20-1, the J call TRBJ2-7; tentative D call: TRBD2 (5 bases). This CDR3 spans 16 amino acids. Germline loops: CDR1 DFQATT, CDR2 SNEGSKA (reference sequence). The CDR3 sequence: CSARDVGWAGSHEQYF. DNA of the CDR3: TGCAGTGCTAGAGATGTGGGGTGGGCGGGCTCCCACGAGCAGTACTTC.